Below, 21 T cell receptor beta chains from the same sample are listed, as sequenced in a study of shared clonotypes between healthy human individuals. The repertoire was sequenced with immunoSEQ multiplex PCR; TCRdb's copy has only in-frame clones and lacks some. Of around 550,000 clones in the sample, 96% are singletons; the top ten hold less than 0.06%. Sequenced: naive CD4+ T cells sorted from blood. Subset indicated: CD45RA+ positively selected. These TCRs come from a woman in her twenties or thirties in good health.

The chain combines TRBV28 with TRBJ2-3; D not certain. This CDR3 has 15 residues. The V end was cut by 3 bases, the J end by 1 base, with 11 bases between. The germline CDR1 and CDR2 sequences are MDHEN and SYDVKM. In DNA, the CDR3 is TGTGCCAGCAGTTTTTCTTACGGACGCACAGATACGCAGTATTTT. It codes for CASSFSYGRTDTQYF.

The chain recombines TRBV7-8 with TRBJ2-6; D gene ambiguous. Germline V gene lookup returns CDR1 SGHVS and CDR2 FQNEAQ. V lost 5 bases and J 2 bases, leaving 16 bases between the germline ends. The CDR3 has 17 amino acids. In nucleotides, the CDR3 is TGTGCCAGCAGCCTAGAATACCTTCTAACTGGGGCCAACGTCCTGACTTTC. Its translation: CASSLEYLLTGANVLTF.

The chain joins TRBV9 to TRBJ2-7; tentative D call: TRBD2 (6 bases). CDR1 is SGDLS and CDR2 is YYNGEE in the germline V gene. The CDR3 contains 15 residues. The germline V and J ends were trimmed by 4 bases and 4 bases, with 18 bases remaining between them. CDR3 in DNA: TGTGCCAGCAGCCCTGGGACGGGAGTTCGGTACGAGCAGTACTTC. Protein: CASSPGTGVRYEQYF.

The gene calls are TRBV7-9 and TRBJ1-1; 8 bases align to TRBD1. Per germline, CDR1 SEHNR and CDR2 FQNEAQ (reference sequence). This CDR3 is 15 amino acids long. J was trimmed by 1 base and V by 5 bases; bases with no gene match: 6. CDR3 nucleotide sequence: TGTGCCAGCAGCCCAAACAGGGGGGCGAACACTGAAGCTTTCTTT. Encoded protein: CASSPNRGANTEAFF.

The chain combines TRBV5-5 with TRBJ2-1; D unresolved. Germline V CDR1 and CDR2: SGHKS, YYEKEE (reference sequence). This CDR3 contains 14 residues. Trimming cost V 5 bases and J 6 bases, with 15 bases left between them. The chain's CDR3 is CASSILVGLNEQFF. CDR3 coding DNA: TGTGCCAGCAGTATCTTAGTTGGTCTCAATGAGCAGTTCTTC.

The chain uses TRBV30 and TRBJ2-1, with TRBD2 matching over 8 bases. With 1 base clipped from V and 5 bases from J, the junction kept 10 bases outside the gene matches. The CDR3 has 16 amino acids. Germline values: CDR1 GTSNPN, CDR2 SVGIG (reference sequence). CDR3 protein: CAWSGDPGGSNNEQFF. As DNA, the CDR3 is TGTGCCTGGAGTGGAGACCCGGGAGGGTCCAACAATGAGCAGTTCTTC. The full variable domain, rest sourced from reference TRBV30 and TRBJ2-1, is SQTIHQWPATLVQPVGSPLSLECTVEGTSNPNLYWYRQAAGRGLQLLFYSVGIGQISSEVPQNLSASRPQDRQFILSSKKLLLSDSGFYLCAWSGDPGGSNNEQFFGPGTRLTVL.

This clone was recorded once. The rearrangement uses TRBV28 and TRBJ1-2; no clear D gene. There are 9 residues in the CDR3. Germline values: CDR1 MDHEN, CDR2 SYDVKM. Between the trimmed V and J ends, which lost 8 bases and 14 bases, there was a span of 12 bases. CDR3: CASGILNTF. DNA for the CDR3: TGTGCCAGCGGAATTCTTAATACCTTC.

This clone has a single count. The chain has TRBV28 and TRBJ1-5, with D unresolved. Germline V gene data show CDR1 as MDHEN and CDR2 as SYDVKM. The CDR3 has 12 residues. Trimming stripped 1 base from V and 10 bases from J, with 8 bases between. The CDR3 protein is CASSLFGFPQHF. The CDR3 DNA reads as TGTGCCAGCAGTTTATTCGGGTTTCCCCAGCATTTT.

This sequence joins TRBV19 and TRBJ2-1; 13 bases are shared with TRBD2. Germline V gene data show CDR1 as LNHDA and CDR2 as SQIVND (reference sequence). The CDR3 is 16 amino acids. The V segment lost 4 bases and the J segment 0 bases; nucleotides outside the gene matches: 0. The CDR3 nucleotides read TGTGCCAGTAGTAGGACTAGCGGGAGCTCCTACAATGAGCAGTTCTTC. It translates to CASSRTSGSSYNEQFF. Full variable domain (remainder filled in from reference TRBV19 and TRBJ2-1): DGGITQSPKYLFRKEGQNVTLSCEQNLNHDAMYWYRQDPGQGLRLIYYSQIVNDFQKGDIAEGYSVSREKKESFPLTVTSAQKNPTAFYLCASSRTSGSSYNEQFFGPGTRLTVL.

The chain employs TRBV7-9 and TRBJ2-2, with D hard to call. The germline gives CDR1 SEHNR, CDR2 FQNEAQ (reference sequence). Trimming took off 5 bases at V and 1 base at J, with 11 bases between the two ends. The CDR3 length is 15 residues. The CDR3 DNA follows: TGTGCCAGCAGCCCCTACTCGGTGAACACCGGGGAGCTGTTTTTT. Its protein product is CASSPYSVNTGELFF.

V gene TRBV27 combines with J gene TRBJ2-2; a possible D gene is TRBD2 (6 bases). CDR1 and CDR2 (germline): MNHEY, SMNVEV (reference sequence). The CDR3 is 11 residues long. The germline V and J ends were trimmed by 8 bases and 5 bases, with 6 bases remaining between them. CDR3: CASRGTGELFF. In DNA, the CDR3 is TGTGCCAGCCGGGGGACCGGGGAGCTGTTTTTT.

The chain carries TRBV27 and TRBJ2-1; D possibly corresponds to TRBD1 (6 bases). CDR1 is MNHEY and CDR2 is SMNVEV in the germline V gene (reference sequence). The V end lost 6 bases, the J end lost 2 bases, and 11 bases lay between the germline ends. The length of the CDR3 is 14 residues. The CDR3 reads CASRPTGTYNEQFF. DNA for the CDR3: TGTGCCAGCAGGCCGACAGGCACCTACAATGAGCAGTTCTTC.

The rearrangement links TRBV5-4 to TRBJ2-2; D possibly matches TRBD1 or TRBD2 (5 bases each). From germline, CDR1 is SGHNT and CDR2 YYREEE (reference sequence). The CDR3 covers 17 residues. V was clipped by 1 base and J by 1 base, with 14 bases between them. The CDR3 sequence is CASSLIPGALNTGELFF. The CDR3, as DNA: TGTGCCAGCAGCTTGATTCCCGGGGCCTTGAACACCGGGGAGCTGTTTTTT.

The gene calls are TRBV7-2 and TRBJ1-2, with TRBD1 matching 8 bases. This CDR3 contains 16 residues. Germline V CDR1 and CDR2: SGHTA, FQGNSA. Trimming took 4 bases from V and 4 from J; bases not matched to a gene: 11. The CDR3 sequence is CASSYTGGRGPYGYTF. Written as DNA, the CDR3 is TGTGCCAGCAGCTACACCGGCGGCAGGGGGCCCTATGGCTACACCTTC.

The gene calls are TRBV19 and TRBJ2-7; D ambiguous. This CDR3 has 15 amino acids. Germline lookup yields CDR1 LNHDA and CDR2 SQIVND (reference sequence). The V end was cut by 3 bases, the J end by 1 base, with 13 bases between. This CDR3 reads CASSMDRALSYEQYF. For the CDR3, the DNA is TGTGCCAGTAGTATGGACCGGGCCTTATCCTACGAGCAGTACTTC.

The chain couples TRBV6-5 to TRBJ1-4; weak D call: TRBD1 (6 bases). Per the germline V gene, CDR1 is MNHEY and CDR2 is SVGAGI. The V end lost 1 base, the J end lost 7 bases, and 13 bases lay between the germline ends. The CDR3 length is 15 residues. The CDR3 region has the DNA TGTGCCAGCAGTTACTGGTGGGGGGCTTCTGAAAAACTGTTTTTT. The encoded protein is CASSYWWGASEKLFF.

The gene calls are TRBV5-1 and TRBJ2-7; tentatively, D is TRBD2 (5 bases). The V end was cut by 4 bases, the J end by 7 bases, with 18 bases between. Germline V gives CDR1 SGHRS, CDR2 YFSETQ. The CDR3 loop spans 14 amino acids. This CDR3 is CASSPDNRQREQYF. The CDR3 nucleotides read TGCGCCAGCAGCCCCGACAACCGCCAGCGGGAGCAGTACTTC.

J is TRBJ2-2 and V is TRBV18; 9 bases line up with TRBD1. There are 16 residues in the CDR3. V lost 6 bases to trimming and J lost 1 base; unmatched junction nucleotides: 6. Germline V gives CDR1 KGHSH, CDR2 LQKENI. DNA of the CDR3: TGTGCCAGCTCTCAGGACAGGGGTCGGAACACCGGGGAGCTGTTTTTT. It encodes CASSQDRGRNTGELFF.

The chain employs TRBV27 and TRBJ2-7; 9 bases align to TRBD2. Germline lookup yields CDR1 MNHEY and CDR2 SMNVEV (reference sequence). The CDR3 has 15 amino acids. J was trimmed by 5 bases and V by 7 bases; bases with no gene match: 12. The CDR3 DNA reads TGTGCCAGCACCAGATCGCTAGCGGGAATGCACGAGCAGTACTTC. Translation gives CASTRSLAGMHEQYF.

The chain uses TRBV7-9 and TRBJ2-5, with D possibly TRBD2 on 5 matching bases. The J call may be mistaken, given a closer DNA end match to TRBJ2-7. The CDR3 consists of 14 residues. Germline assignment: CDR1 SEHNR and CDR2 FQNEAQ (reference sequence). This CDR3 reads CASSRTRDGYEQYF. The CDR3 DNA reads TGTGCCAGCAGCCGAACTAGAGACGGCTACGAGCAGTACTTC.

The V gene is TRBV6-4, the J gene TRBJ2-1; possible D gene TRBD2, 6 bases. Germline V lookup: CDR1 MRHNA, CDR2 SNTAGT. Deletions cut 5 bases from V and 0 bases from J, with 8 bases between. The CDR3 covers 14 residues. This chain's CDR3 is CASSPDYSYNEQFF. In DNA, the CDR3 is TGTGCCAGCAGTCCGGACTACTCCTACAATGAGCAGTTCTTC.